The entry below describes one T cell receptor (beta chain). Antigen: not known. The CDR3 extends over 18 amino acids. V gave up 1 base and J gave up 5 bases; unmatched junction bases: 14. Looked up from germline, CDR1 is SGHDN and CDR2 is FVKESK. Generated by immunoSEQ multiplex PCR, the TCRdb table keeps only in-frame clones and is missing some. The sample has roughly 2,000,000 clones, 80% to 95% seen once. CD45RO-negative, CCR7-positively selected cells formed the naive CD8 fraction, excluding terminally differentiated effector memory CD45RA+ cells. This specimen comes from a study of shared clonotypes between healthy human individuals. Study-wide results and limits: Unshared clonotypes carried lower generation probabilities than those common to all four donors. Estimated richness was generally greater in naive than memory subsets.

The sequenced material came from naive CD8+ T cells from PBMCs. The sequence was obtained from a man in his late teens or twenties in good health. Some clones in this sample may be carry-over from other donors' samples. The chain has TRBV14 and TRBJ2-5; 9 bases are a match to TRBD1. CDR3 in amino acids: CASSQVGQGYLNEETQYF. The DNA for the CDR3 is TGTGCCAGCAGCCAAGTCGGACAGGGGTACCTAAACGAGGAGACCCAGTACTTC.